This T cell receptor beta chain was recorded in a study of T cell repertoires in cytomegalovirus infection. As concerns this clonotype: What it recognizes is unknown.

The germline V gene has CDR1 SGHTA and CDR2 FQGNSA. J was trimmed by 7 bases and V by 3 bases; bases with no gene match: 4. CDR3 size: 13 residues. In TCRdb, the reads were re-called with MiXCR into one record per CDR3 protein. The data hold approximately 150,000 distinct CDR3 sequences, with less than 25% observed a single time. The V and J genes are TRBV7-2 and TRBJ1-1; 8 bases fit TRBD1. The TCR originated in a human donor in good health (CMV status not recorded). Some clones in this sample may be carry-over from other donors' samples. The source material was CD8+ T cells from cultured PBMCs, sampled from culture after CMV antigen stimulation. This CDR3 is CASSFRDRYEAFF. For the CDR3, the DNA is TGTGCCAGCAGCTTCCGGGACAGGTATGAAGCTTTCTTT.